These 27 T cell receptor beta chains came from one sample sequenced in a study of technical replicates of blood from four donors. The method was immunoSEQ multiplex PCR; TCRdb's version includes in-frame clones alone and lacks a portion of them. The table lists around 53,000 clones, around 90% of them singletons. Source material: PBMCs. The source of these receptors is a human donor in good health. Some clones in this sample may be carry-over from other donors' samples.

V and J are TRBV27 and TRBJ2-5, with D possibly being TRBD1 (6 bases). V lost 9 bases to trimming and J lost 2 bases, with 10 bases between them. CDR3 length: 12 residues. The germline CDR1 and CDR2 sequences are MNHEY and SMNVEV (reference sequence). CDR3 residues: CASGQSQETQYF. CDR3 coding DNA: TGTGCCAGTGGACAGTCTCAAGAGACCCAGTACTTC.

The gene calls are TRBV5-1 and TRBJ1-3, with D maybe TRBD1 (5 bases). Deletions cut 2 bases from V and 4 bases from J, with 13 bases between. Germline V lookup: CDR1 SGHRS, CDR2 YFSETQ. The CDR3 totals 15 residues. The CDR3 sequence is CASSLGAMIGNTIYF. The CDR3 DNA reads as TGCGCCAGCAGCTTAGGGGCAATGATAGGAAACACCATATATTTT.

The V gene is TRBV6-1, the J gene TRBJ2-7; 11 bases fit TRBD2. The CDR3 contains 13 residues. Trimming at V came to 10 bases and at J to 2 bases, leaving 4 bases not matched to a gene. Germline CDR1 reads MNHNS; CDR2 reads SASEGT. The CDR3 loop is CATRLAGTYEQYF. In DNA form, the CDR3 reads TGTGCCACCCGACTAGCGGGAACCTACGAGCAGTACTTC.

The J gene is TRBJ2-5, the V gene TRBV10-1; TRBD2 aligns across 9 bases. Looked up from germline, CDR1 is WNHNN and CDR2 is SYGVQD (reference sequence). J lost 2 bases, V lost 5 bases, and 6 bases had no gene match. The CDR3 has 15 residues. The CDR3 here is CASSKSGRPQETQYF. In DNA, the CDR3 is TGCGCCAGCAGTAAGAGCGGGAGGCCACAAGAGACCCAGTACTTC.

J is TRBJ2-1 and V is TRBV5-4, with D perhaps matching TRBD2 (6 bases). Germline assignment: CDR1 SGHNT and CDR2 YYREEE (reference sequence). Trimming cost V 3 bases and J 8 bases, with 15 bases left between them. The CDR3 is 14 amino acids. DNA of the CDR3: TGTGCCAGCAGCTCCGGGGTTGGAGGGGATGAGCAGTTCTTC. This sequence encodes CASSSGVGGDEQFF.

This chain uses TRBV4-1 with TRBJ2-5; 8 bases match TRBD1. CDR1 is MGHRA and CDR2 is YSYEKL in the germline V gene. The CDR3 is 16 amino acids. V lost 2 bases and J lost 6; bases outside the gene matches: 11. This CDR3 is CASSQPRGTGGQTQYF. The CDR3, as DNA: TGCGCCAGCAGCCAACCCAGAGGGACAGGCGGGCAGACCCAGTACTTC.

V and J are TRBV4-1 and TRBJ2-1; D remains unclear. Trimming removed 4 bases from V and 9 bases from J, with 10 bases in between. This CDR3 has 12 amino acids. In germline, CDR1 is MGHRA, CDR2 YSYEKL. DNA for the CDR3: TGCGCCAGCAGCCTTAGTCATACTGAGCAGTTCTTC. This sequence encodes CASSLSHTEQFF.

V gene TRBV7-2 combines with J gene TRBJ2-3; 7 bases agree with TRBD2. Germline CDR1 reads SGHTA; CDR2 reads FQGNSA. The V gene end was trimmed by 2 bases and the J gene end by 3 bases; junction bases not matched to a gene: 2. This CDR3 contains 14 residues. The CDR3 region has the DNA TGTGCCAGCAGCTTATGGGGGGGGACAGATACGCAGTATTTT. Its protein is CASSLWGGTDTQYF. The whole variable domain, remainder taken from reference TRBV7-2 and TRBJ2-3, is GAGVSQSPSNKVTEKGKDVELRCDPISGHTALYWYRQSLGQGLEFLIYFQGNSAPDKSGLPSDRFSAERTGGSVSTLTIQRTQQEDSAVYLCASSLWGGTDTQYFGPGTRLTVL.

The rearrangement uses TRBV7-3 and TRBJ1-2; D gene unclear. Looked up from germline, CDR1 is SGHTA and CDR2 is FQGTGA. V was shortened by 5 bases and J by 8 bases, with 6 bases between the two germline ends. CDR3 length equals 10 residues. DNA for the CDR3: TGTGCCAGCAGCCGGAGCGGCTACACCTTC. Translated: CASSRSGYTF.

The chain carries TRBV27 and TRBJ2-7; TRBD1 might be the D (6 bases). Germline loops: CDR1 MNHEY, CDR2 SMNVEV (reference sequence). Trimming stripped 6 bases from V and 4 bases from J, with 16 bases between. CDR3 size: 14 residues. The CDR3, as DNA: TGTGCCAGCAGCCCTGGACAGACACATTACGAGCAGTACTTC. This sequence encodes CASSPGQTHYEQYF.

V gene TRBV4-2 combines with J gene TRBJ2-1; TRBD2 aligns across 9 bases. The CDR3 runs to 18 residues. J lost 0 bases, V lost 1 base, and 7 bases had no gene match. Per germline, CDR1 LGHNA and CDR2 YNFKEQ. Written as DNA, the CDR3 is TGTGCCAGCAGCCAAGCTGGGCGGGGGGGAACCTCCTACAATGAGCAGTTCTTC. This codes for CASSQAGRGGTSYNEQFF.

This chain links TRBV27 with TRBJ2-3, with a weak D call TRBD2 (5 bases). V gave up 5 bases and J gave up 0 bases, with 15 bases separating them. CDR1 is MNHEY, CDR2 SMNVEV, per germline (reference sequence). CDR3 size: 16 residues. The CDR3 region is CASSPQWGESTDTQYF. The DNA for the CDR3 is TGTGCCAGCAGTCCCCAATGGGGAGAGAGCACAGATACGCAGTATTTT.

The chain joins TRBV11-2 to TRBJ1-3, with D maybe TRBD1 (5 bases). Trimming removed 4 bases at V and 5 bases at J, with 12 bases between. The CDR3 is 14 amino acids. Germline V gene lookup returns CDR1 SGHAT and CDR2 FQNNGV. In DNA, the CDR3 is TGTGCCAGCAGCTCGCGGGGCCGAAGAAACACCATATATTTT. Protein product: CASSSRGRRNTIYF.

The CDR3 spells CASKTMGTQPSEQYF. CDR3 nucleotides: TGTGCCAGCAAGACAATGGGGACACAACCATCGGAGCAGTACTTC. This rearrangement joins TRBV6-6 to TRBJ2-7; a weak D match, TRBD1 (6 bases). Trimming pared 7 bases from V and 7 bases from J, leaving 23 bases between. Germline V gene lookup returns CDR1 MNHNY and CDR2 SVGAGI (reference sequence). This CDR3 is built from 15 residues.

The rearrangement links TRBV6-1 to TRBJ2-3; 9 bases match TRBD2. V shed 11 bases, J shed 9 bases, and the junction held 15 bases outside the gene matches. Germline V lookup: CDR1 MNHNS, CDR2 SASEGT. The CDR3 runs 14 residues. CDR3 bases: TGTGCCTCGGCGACTGGCGGGAGGGTCCCGACGCAGTATTTT. As protein: CASATGGRVPTQYF.

The V gene is TRBV13, the J gene TRBJ2-1; D gene uncertain. In germline, CDR1 is PRHDT, CDR2 FYEKMQ (reference sequence). V lost 1 base to trimming and J lost 7 bases, with 5 bases between them. The CDR3 length is 12 residues. The CDR3 nucleotides read TGTGCCAGCAGCTTAGTATCGAATGAGCAGTTCTTC. Translating gives CASSLVSNEQFF.

In this sample, this clone is medium-sized. The rearrangement uses TRBV7-2 and TRBJ1-1; D gene unclear. V was shortened by 3 bases and J by 4 bases, with 9 bases between the two germline ends. The CDR3 runs to 13 residues. Germline V CDR1 and CDR2: SGHTA, FQGNSA. The CDR3 protein is CASSFVRSTEAFF. The CDR3 DNA sequence: TGTGCCAGCAGCTTCGTCCGTAGCACTGAAGCTTTCTTT.

The rearrangement links TRBV30 to TRBJ2-3, with TRBD2 matching over 12 bases. V dropped 3 bases and J dropped 9; count of bases not matched to a gene: 4. This CDR3 is 13 amino acids long. CDR1 is GTSNPN and CDR2 is SVGIG in the germline V gene (reference sequence). The CDR3, as DNA: TGTGCCTGGAGGGCTAGCGGGGGGGGCACGCAGTATTTT. Residues: CAWRASGGGTQYF.

The chain links TRBV30 to TRBJ2-1, with 8 nucleotides matching TRBD2. V gave up 4 bases and J gave up 3 bases; unmatched junction bases: 5. This CDR3 is built from 14 residues. The germline CDR1 and CDR2 sequences are GTSNPN and SVGIG (reference sequence). The CDR3 bases are TGTGCCTGGAATGACGGGAGGGACTACAATGAGCAGTTCTTC. It codes for CAWNDGRDYNEQFF.

The V call is TRBV7-2, the J call TRBJ1-1, with D possibly matching TRBD1 (6 bases). This CDR3 is built from 15 residues. Deletions cut 2 bases from V and 4 bases from J, with 14 bases between. Germline CDR1 SGHTA, CDR2 FQGNSA. As DNA, the CDR3 is TGTGCCAGCAGCTTACCGGGGGGCGCGCGCACTGAAGCTTTCTTT. Translating gives CASSLPGGARTEAFF.

The chain carries TRBV29-1 and TRBJ1-1, with 7 nucleotides matching TRBD1. The germline gives CDR1 SQVTM, CDR2 ANQGSEA. The CDR3 has 10 amino acids. V shed 5 bases, J shed 8 bases, and the junction held 2 bases outside the gene matches. CDR3 sequence: CSVSTGEAFF. The CDR3 DNA sequence: TGCAGCGTTTCGACAGGGGAAGCTTTCTTT.

This chain links TRBV15 with TRBJ1-4; a possible D gene is TRBD1 (6 bases). Trimming cost V 5 bases and J 3 bases, with 16 bases left between them. Germline V lookup: CDR1 LNHNV, CDR2 YYDKDF (reference sequence). The CDR3 loop spans 16 amino acids. Here the CDR3 reads CATSLVEDSSNEKLFF. The CDR3 nucleotides read TGTGCCACCAGCCTTGTCGAGGACAGCTCTAATGAAAAACTGTTTTTT.

This clone appeared a few times. This chain connects TRBV27 to TRBJ1-1, with D tentatively TRBD1 (6 bases). Trimming took off 7 bases at V and 5 bases at J, with 17 bases between the two ends. The CDR3 runs 14 residues. Germline CDR1 is MNHEY and CDR2 is SMNVEV (reference sequence). CDR3 loop: CASNQGRRGTEAFF. The CDR3 DNA reads TGTGCCAGCAATCAGGGGCGAAGAGGTACTGAAGCTTTCTTT.

V and J are TRBV9 and TRBJ1-2, with 12 nucleotides matching TRBD1. Germline V gene sequence: CDR1 SGDLS, CDR2 YYNGEE. The CDR3 extends over 15 amino acids. V lost 4 bases to trimming and J lost 7 bases; unmatched junction nucleotides: 8. The CDR3 protein is CASSPEGTGGGGYTF. The CDR3 DNA reads as TGTGCCAGCAGCCCAGAAGGGACAGGGGGCGGTGGCTACACCTTC.

This chain connects TRBV5-4 to TRBJ2-7, with 13 positions matching TRBD2. Looked up from germline, CDR1 is SGHNT and CDR2 is YYREEE (reference sequence). Trimming at V came to 4 bases and at J to 3 bases, leaving 7 bases not matched to a gene. There are 16 residues in the CDR3. The CDR3 sequence is CASSPGTSGTYYEQYF. The DNA for the CDR3 is TGTGCCAGCAGCCCCGGGACTAGCGGGACGTACTACGAGCAGTACTTC.

The chain employs TRBV4-3 and TRBJ2-3; no firm D call. Germline CDR1 LGHNA, CDR2 YSLEER. The CDR3 has 17 residues. Trimming pared 0 bases from V and 0 bases from J, leaving 13 bases between. The CDR3 nucleotides read TGCGCCAGCAGCCAAGATTCTGCGGCAGCCAGCACAGATACGCAGTATTTT. Translating gives CASSQDSAAASTDTQYF.

There are a few counts of this clone. J is TRBJ2-1 and V is TRBV19; D uncertain. Germline V lookup: CDR1 LNHDA, CDR2 SQIVND (reference sequence). This CDR3 has 12 amino acids. V lost 9 bases, J lost 9 bases, and 15 bases lay in between. The DNA for the CDR3 is TGTGCCAGCACCGACATCTATGCTGAGCAGTTCTTC. This encodes CASTDIYAEQFF.